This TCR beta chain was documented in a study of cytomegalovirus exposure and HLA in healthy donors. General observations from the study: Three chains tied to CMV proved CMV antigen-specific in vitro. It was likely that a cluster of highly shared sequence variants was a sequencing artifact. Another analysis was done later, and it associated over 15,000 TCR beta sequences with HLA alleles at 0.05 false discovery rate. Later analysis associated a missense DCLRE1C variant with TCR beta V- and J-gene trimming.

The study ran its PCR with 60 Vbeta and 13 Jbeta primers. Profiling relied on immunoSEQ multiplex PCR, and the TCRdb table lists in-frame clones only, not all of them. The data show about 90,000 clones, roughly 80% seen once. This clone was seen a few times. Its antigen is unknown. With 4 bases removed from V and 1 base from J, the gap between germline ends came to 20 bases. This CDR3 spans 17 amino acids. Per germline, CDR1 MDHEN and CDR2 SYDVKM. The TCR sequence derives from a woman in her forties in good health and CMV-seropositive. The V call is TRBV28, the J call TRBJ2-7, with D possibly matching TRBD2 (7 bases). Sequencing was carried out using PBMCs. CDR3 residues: CASSWLGRGTSSYEQYF. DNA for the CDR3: TGTGCCAGCAGTTGGTTGGGGAGGGGGACCTCTTCCTACGAGCAGTACTTC.